Shown below are 21 T cell receptor beta chains from a single sample sequenced in a study of spatial heterogeneity in lung cancer. Each CDR3 protein is one row after TCRdb ran MiXCR on the 5' RACE reads. The sample carries 15,000 or so distinct CDR3 sequences, 20% to 25% recorded once. The time point was: sample taken at primary tumor resection. Unsorted whole RNA from tumor, nontumor lung or frozen PBMC underwent sequencing. Sequenced here: PBMCs, sampled at surgery. The receptors shown here come from a female donor with early-stage non-small cell lung cancer.

This clonotype was seen ten or more times. The chain's CDR3 is CASSPGQVFGNTIYF. The DNA for the CDR3 is TGTGCCAGCTCACCGGGACAAGTTTTCGGAAACACCATATATTTT. V is TRBV18 and J is TRBJ1-3; a possible D gene is TRBD1 (6 bases). The V end was cut by 3 bases, the J end by 4 bases, with 13 bases between. Per germline, CDR1 KGHSH and CDR2 LQKENI. This CDR3 is 15 amino acids long.

This clonotype is deemed medium-sized. The chain recombines TRBV29-1 with TRBJ1-1; 7 bases agree with TRBD1. The germline CDR1 and CDR2 sequences are SQVTM and ANQGSEA. The CDR3 runs 13 residues. Trimming took 7 bases from V and 5 from J; bases not matched to a gene: 10. Here the CDR3 reads CSARSTGITEAFF. The CDR3 DNA sequence: TGCAGCGCAAGATCGACAGGGATAACTGAAGCTTTCTTT.

This clonotype occurred many times. This sequence joins TRBV5-4 and TRBJ1-2; TRBD1 matches 7 bases. CDR3 length equals 14 residues. With V trimmed by 2 bases and J by 4 bases, 5 bases remained unmatched. CDR1 and CDR2 from the germline V gene are SGHNT and YYREEE (reference sequence). CDR3 DNA: TGTGCCAGCAGCTTTACCGGGACAGTCTATGGCTACACCTTC. Its protein product is CASSFTGTVYGYTF.

This clonotype was seen at least ten times. The rearrangement links TRBV19 to TRBJ1-5; 7 bases align to TRBD1. CDR1 is LNHDA, CDR2 SQIVND, per germline (reference sequence). V lost 8 bases to trimming and J lost 2 bases; unmatched junction nucleotides: 9. The CDR3 totals 15 residues. CDR3 sequence reads: CASYSTGKGNQPQHF. The DNA for the CDR3 is TGTGCCAGTTACTCGACAGGGAAAGGCAATCAGCCCCAGCATTTT.

V gene TRBV7-6 combines with J gene TRBJ2-3, with TRBD2 matching 14 bases. Germline CDR1 and CDR2: SGHVS and FNYEAQ. The trim removed 5 bases at V and 5 bases at J, leaving 15 bases unmatched. CDR3 size: 19 residues. This CDR3 is CASSRPPGLAGDGGDTQYF. The CDR3 DNA sequence: TGTGCCAGCAGCCGACCACCGGGACTAGCGGGGGATGGAGGAGATACGCAGTATTTT.

This chain joins TRBV10-2 and TRBJ1-1; D not certain. V was shortened by 6 bases and J by 1 base, with 12 bases between the two germline ends. The CDR3 totals 14 residues. Germline assignment: CDR1 WSHSY and CDR2 SAAADI. This CDR3 reads CASRDLSQNTEAFF. CDR3 sequence (DNA): TGCGCCAGCAGGGACCTTTCGCAGAACACTGAAGCTTTCTTT.

By share of the sample, this clonotype is medium-sized. The chain combines TRBV7-2 with TRBJ2-1; 11 positions agree with TRBD1. The junction had 2 bases not matched to a gene; V was cut back by 5 bases and J by 2 bases. Per the germline V gene, CDR1 is SGHTA and CDR2 is FQGNSA. The CDR3 loop spans 15 amino acids. The CDR3 coding sequence is TGTGCCAGCAGCCAGGGACAGGGGGCCTACAATGAGCAGTTCTTC. The encoded protein is CASSQGQGAYNEQFF.

The gene calls are TRBV12-3 or TRBV12-4 and TRBJ2-2; the D gene is possibly TRBD1 (6 bases). The germline V and J ends were trimmed by 5 bases and 2 bases, with 21 bases remaining between them. This CDR3 is built from 18 residues. CDR3 in DNA: TGTGCCAGCAGTCCACTACCCTTAGAGGGGGTCAACACCGGGGAGCTGTTTTTT. It encodes CASSPLPLEGVNTGELFF.

There are many counts of this clonotype. The chain joins TRBV28 to TRBJ2-1, with D possibly called TRBD1 or TRBD2 (5 bases each). Germline V gene data show CDR1 as MDHEN and CDR2 as SYDVKM. This CDR3 contains 14 residues. The V and J ends lost 9 bases and 4 bases respectively, with 16 bases between them. CDR3 region: CASLPQGGYNEQFF. CDR3 nucleotide sequence: TGTGCCAGTTTACCTCAGGGCGGGTACAATGAGCAGTTCTTC.

This clonotype was seen ten or more times. The chain uses TRBV10-3 and TRBJ1-3; D remains ambiguous. This CDR3 has 11 residues. Germline values: CDR1 ENHRY, CDR2 SYGVKD. V dropped 4 bases and J dropped 4 bases, with 2 bases sitting between them. In DNA form, the CDR3 reads TGTGCCATCAGTGGGGGAAACACCATATATTTT. Translation: CAISGGNTIYF.

The chain joins TRBV25-1 to TRBJ2-7; 8 nucleotides align to TRBD1. The germline V gene has CDR1 MGHDK and CDR2 SYGVNS. This CDR3 region has 17 residues. Trimming at V came to 5 bases and at J to 3 bases, leaving 15 bases not matched to a gene. The CDR3 coding sequence is TGTGCCAGCAGTCCGCCAACCGGGACAGGTCCTTTCTACGAGCAGTACTTC. This translates into CASSPPTGTGPFYEQYF.

This clonotype was detected many times. The chain recombines TRBV12-3 or TRBV12-4 with TRBJ1-5, with D possibly being TRBD1 (5 bases). Deletions cut 5 bases from V and 3 bases from J, with 14 bases between. CDR3 length: 15 residues. The CDR3 DNA is TGTGCCAGCAGTCGATTCGACAGAACCAATCAGCCCCAGCATTTT. Residues: CASSRFDRTNQPQHF.

The chain has TRBV6-4 and TRBJ2-1; 9 nucleotides match TRBD2. Germline assignment: CDR1 MRHNA and CDR2 SNTAGT. V lost 5 bases and J lost 5; bases outside the gene matches: 7. CDR3 length: 15 amino acids. CDR3 sequence: CASSTSSGANNEQFF. The CDR3 DNA is TGTGCCAGCAGTACGTCTAGCGGGGCGAACAATGAGCAGTTCTTC.

For this clonotype: At one end the junction does not follow the germline gene, possibly because of a read error. This rearrangement joins TRBV7-6 to TRBJ1-1; D unresolved. CDR3 length equals 13 residues. Germline V gene lookup returns CDR1 SGHVS and CDR2 FNYEAQ. DNA for the CDR3: TGTGCCAGCAGCCTGAGATTCGACACTGAAGCTCTCTTT. Translated: CASSLRFDTEALF.

This clonotype is classed as medium-sized. The rearrangement joins TRBV19 to TRBJ2-1; TRBD2 matches at 7 bases. V gave up 6 bases and J gave up 2 bases; unmatched junction bases: 7. The CDR3 is made up of 15 amino acids. In germline, CDR1 is LNHDA, CDR2 SQIVND (reference sequence). This CDR3 is CASRKAGVAYNEQFF. The CDR3 DNA reads as TGTGCCAGTAGGAAGGCGGGAGTTGCCTACAATGAGCAGTTCTTC. Combining the CDR3 with reference TRBV19 and TRBJ2-1 gives the whole variable domain DGGITQSPKYLFRKEGQNVTLSCEQNLNHDAMYWYRQDPGQGLRLIYYSQIVNDFQKGDIAEGYSVSREKKESFPLTVTSAQKNPTAFYLCASRKAGVAYNEQFFGPGTRLTVL.

The DNA of the CDR3 is TGCGCCAGCAGCCGCGAGCGGGACTACAATGAGCAGTTCTTC. Translating it yields CASSRERDYNEQFF. This sequence joins TRBV4-3 and TRBJ2-1; TRBD2 matches 7 bases. With 4 bases clipped from V and 3 bases from J, the junction kept 3 bases outside the gene matches. The CDR3 sequence is 14 residues long. CDR1 LGHNA and CDR2 YSLEER come from the germline V gene.

This clonotype was counted many times. The chain employs TRBV29-1 and TRBJ2-7; tentatively, D is TRBD1 (5 bases). Germline CDR1 SQVTM, CDR2 ANQGSEA. The germline V and J ends were trimmed by 4 bases and 2 bases, with 9 bases remaining between them. CDR3 length equals 12 residues. The CDR3 protein is CSVAGYAYEQYF. The CDR3 nucleotides are TGCAGCGTTGCAGGGTACGCCTACGAGCAGTACTTC.

The V gene is TRBV28, the J gene TRBJ2-7, with D hard to call. CDR3 length: 14 residues. Trimming took 3 bases from V and 0 from J, leaving 9 bases between them. Germline values: CDR1 MDHEN, CDR2 SYDVKM. The CDR3 reads CASSLAVYSYEQYF. The CDR3 DNA sequence: TGTGCCAGCAGTTTGGCTGTTTACTCCTACGAGCAGTACTTC.

By sample fraction, this clonotype is medium-sized (0.01 to 0.1%). CDR3 protein: CASGLVVTGTATYGYTF. The CDR3, as DNA: TGTGCTAGTGGTTTGGTCGTTACAGGAACCGCTACCTATGGCTACACCTTC. V is TRBV12-5 and J is TRBJ1-2, with D possibly matching TRBD1 (5 bases). V was trimmed by 0 bases and J by 4 bases, leaving 18 bases between them. Germline CDR1 and CDR2: LGHNT and FRNRAP. The CDR3 is 17 amino acids.

This clonotype was seen more than once but under ten times. J is TRBJ1-4 and V is TRBV29-1; D is ambiguous. This CDR3 is built from 13 residues. Germline CDR1 and CDR2: SQVTM and ANQGSEA. Trimming took 5 bases from V and 1 from J, leaving 8 bases between them. The CDR3 here is CSVRRLTNEKLFF. CDR3 nucleotides: TGCAGCGTTAGACGGTTAACTAATGAAAAACTGTTTTTT.

CDR3 in amino acids: CASSSQAGQGSYEQYF. CDR3 DNA: TGCGCCAGCAGCTCACAGGCGGGACAGGGTTCCTACGAGCAGTACTTC. This sequence joins TRBV4-3 and TRBJ2-7; 9 bases are a match to TRBD1. The CDR3 consists of 16 residues. Germline V CDR1 and CDR2: LGHNA, YSLEER. The junction had 9 bases not matched to a gene; V was cut back by 5 bases and J by 1 base.